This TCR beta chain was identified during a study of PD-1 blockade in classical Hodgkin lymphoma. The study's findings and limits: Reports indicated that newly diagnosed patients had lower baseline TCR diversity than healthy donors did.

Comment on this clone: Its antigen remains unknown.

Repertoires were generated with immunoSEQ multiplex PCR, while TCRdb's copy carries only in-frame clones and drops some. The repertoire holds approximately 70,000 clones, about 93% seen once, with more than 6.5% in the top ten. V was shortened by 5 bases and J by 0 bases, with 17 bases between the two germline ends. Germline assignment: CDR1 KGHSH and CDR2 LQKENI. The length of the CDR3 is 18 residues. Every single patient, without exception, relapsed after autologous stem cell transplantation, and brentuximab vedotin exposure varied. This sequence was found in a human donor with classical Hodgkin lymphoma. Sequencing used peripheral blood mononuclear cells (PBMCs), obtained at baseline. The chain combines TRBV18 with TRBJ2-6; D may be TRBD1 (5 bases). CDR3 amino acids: CASSGRMTDSSGANVLTF. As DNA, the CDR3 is TGTGCCAGCTCAGGTCGGATGACAGACAGCTCTGGGGCCAACGTCCTGACTTTC.